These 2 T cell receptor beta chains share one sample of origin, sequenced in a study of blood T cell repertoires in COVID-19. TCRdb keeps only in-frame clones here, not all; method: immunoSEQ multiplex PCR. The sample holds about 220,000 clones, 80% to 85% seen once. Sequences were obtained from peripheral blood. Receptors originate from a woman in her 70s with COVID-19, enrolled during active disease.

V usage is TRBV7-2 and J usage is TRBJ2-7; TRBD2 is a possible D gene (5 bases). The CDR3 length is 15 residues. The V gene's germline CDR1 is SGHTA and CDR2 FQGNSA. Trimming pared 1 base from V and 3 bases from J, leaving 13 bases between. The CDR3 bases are TGTGCCAGCAGCTTAGGAATGGTGGGAGTCTACGAGCAGTACTTC. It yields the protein CASSLGMVGVYEQYF.

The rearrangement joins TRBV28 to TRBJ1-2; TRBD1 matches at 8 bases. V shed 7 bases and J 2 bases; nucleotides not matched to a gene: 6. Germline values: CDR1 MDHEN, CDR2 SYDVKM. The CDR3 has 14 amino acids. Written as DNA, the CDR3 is TGTGCCAGCACCCAGGGGGCCCAAAACTATGGCTACACCTTC. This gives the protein CASTQGAQNYGYTF.